The clone carrying this T cell receptor beta chain was found a few times. Its matching antigen is unknown. Sequencing targeted expressed TCRB transcripts, as all isolated RNA had been reverse transcribed. Data came from immunoSEQ multiplex PCR; TCRdb stores just in-frame clones and leaves some out. The sample carries 360,000 or so clones, around a fifth recorded once. These data come from a study of beta chain features in type 1 diabetes. General observations from the study: Fewer junction insertions and more nucleotide deletions appeared in type 1 diabetes patients.

One heparinised draw of blood, averaging roughly 110 mL, came from each donor. The sample taken for sequencing was naive CD4+ T cells from blood. The receptor's source is a woman aged 18-29 years in good health.

The CDR3 region has the DNA TGCGCCAGCAGCTTTAAAACGGGACTAGCGGGAGGTGAGCAGTACTTC. It codes for CASSFKTGLAGGEQYF. This chain joins TRBV5-1 and TRBJ2-7; the match to TRBD2 covers 15 bases. J lost 7 bases, V lost 2 bases, and 7 bases had no gene match. Germline V gene lookup returns CDR1 SGHRS and CDR2 YFSETQ. This CDR3 is built from 16 residues.